Each of the 29 T cell receptor beta chains below was sequenced from the same sample in a study of monozygotic twins with inflammatory bowel disease. TCRdb reprocessed the 5' RACE reads, keeping one entry per CDR3 protein, no DNA. Recorded for this sample: 150,000 to 200,000 distinct CDR3 sequences. The sequenced material came from blood. The receptors here all came from a human donor with ulcerative colitis or Crohn's disease, or a healthy co-twin of an affected twin (not recorded which).

The chain couples TRBV7-2 to TRBJ1-6; there is no DNA to check the TCRdb D call of TRBD1. The germline CDR1 and CDR2 sequences are SGHTA and FQGNSA. CDR3 size: 16 residues. CDR3 sequence reads: CASSLRPGTGNSPLHF.

This chain uses TRBV5-1 with TRBJ2-3; TCRdb lists TRBD2, though no DNA is available to test this call. The CDR3 runs 15 residues. Germline values: CDR1 SGHRS, CDR2 YFSETQ. The CDR3 reads CASSSGGPGTDTQYF.

The chain joins TRBV7-9 to TRBJ1-2; TCRdb's D call of TRBD1 is untestable without DNA. Germline CDR1 SEHNR, CDR2 FQNEAQ (reference sequence). This CDR3 comprises 14 residues. This CDR3 reads CASSVPLDSPGYTF.

The chain carries TRBV5-1 and TRBJ1-2. The CDR3 spans 13 residues. From germline, CDR1 is SGHRS and CDR2 YFSETQ. CDR3 region: CASSLGRGDGYTF.

The chain is built from TRBV6-5 and TRBJ2-3. The CDR3 extends over 12 amino acids. Germline CDR1 reads MNHEY; CDR2 reads SVGAGI. This CDR3 is CASKSSTDTQYF.

The chain links TRBV5-1 to TRBJ2-2. The length of the CDR3 is 14 residues. Germline V gene lookup returns CDR1 SGHRS and CDR2 YFSETQ. The CDR3 loop is CASTLAGNTGELFF.

The chain's CDR3 is CAISGGATSSSYEQYF. The rearrangement joins TRBV10-3 to TRBJ2-7; TCRdb's D call of TRBD2 is untestable without DNA. The length of the CDR3 is 16 residues. CDR1 is ENHRY and CDR2 is SYGVKD in the germline V gene.

The genes are TRBV5-1 and TRBJ2-1; TCRdb's D call of TRBD1 is untestable without DNA. CDR1 and CDR2 (germline): SGHRS, YFSETQ. The CDR3 covers 15 residues. CDR3 residues: CASSPGAFTGTGQFF. Drawing the rest from reference TRBV5-1 and TRBJ2-1, the complete variable domain is KAGVTQTPRYLIKTRGQQVTLSCSPISGHRSVSWYQQTPGQGLQFLFEYFSETQRNKGNFPGRFSGRQFSNSRSEMNVSTLELGDSALYLCASSPGAFTGTGQFFGPGTRLTVL.

The gene calls are TRBV5-1 and TRBJ1-1. In germline, CDR1 is SGHRS, CDR2 YFSETQ. This CDR3 has 15 amino acids. CDR3 sequence: CASSLGQVTNTEAFF.

The CDR3 is CASSFGPDAQPQHF. The gene calls are TRBV6-6 and TRBJ1-5. The CDR3 sequence is 14 residues long. Germline V CDR1 and CDR2: MNHNY, SVGAGI (reference sequence).

This chain connects TRBV29-1 to TRBJ1-2; TCRdb indicates TRBD1, and absent DNA this call remains unverified. The CDR3 has 15 amino acids. Germline loops: CDR1 SQVTM, CDR2 ANQGSEA. The CDR3 here is CSVESRTGDGYGYTF. Variable domain in full (rest from reference TRBV29-1 and TRBJ1-2): SAVISQKPSRDICQRGTSLTIQCQVDSQVTMMFWYRQQPGQSLTLIATANQGSEATYESGFVIDKFPISRPNLTFSTLTVSNMSPEDSSIYLCSVESRTGDGYGYTFGSGTRLTVV.

V and J are TRBV20-1 and TRBJ2-3; TCRdb picks TRBD2, but there is no DNA to check that call. Germline lookup yields CDR1 DFQATT and CDR2 SNEGSKA (reference sequence). This CDR3 spans 12 amino acids. The CDR3 loop reads CSASGRADTQYF.

This sequence joins TRBV30 and TRBJ2-3; the D call from TCRdb, TRBD2, cannot be confirmed without DNA. The CDR3 is 15 residues long. CDR1 GTSNPN and CDR2 SVGIG come from the germline V gene (reference sequence). The CDR3 protein is CAWSEWRGFADTQYF.

The chain combines TRBV27 with TRBJ2-7. The CDR3 is made up of 13 amino acids. CDR1 is MNHEY, CDR2 SMNVEV, per germline (reference sequence). CDR3 in amino acids: CASSLSRTYEQYF.

V is TRBV7-9 and J is TRBJ2-2; TCRdb calls TRBD1, which cannot be checked without DNA. This CDR3 comprises 15 residues. Germline V CDR1 and CDR2: SEHNR, FQNEAQ (reference sequence). The chain's CDR3 is CASSSDRENTGELFF.

V is TRBV19 and J is TRBJ2-2; TCRdb's D call, TRBD1, is unchecked because there is no DNA. Germline values: CDR1 LNHDA, CDR2 SQIVND (reference sequence). The CDR3 length is 17 residues. The CDR3 loop is CASSIRGASWGTGELFF.

The chain links TRBV7-6 to TRBJ2-2. The germline CDR1 and CDR2 sequences are SGHVS and FNYEAQ. The CDR3 contains 14 residues. The CDR3 sequence is CASSLTSDTGELFF.

The chain has TRBV20-1 and TRBJ1-3; TCRdb selects TRBD1, and the lack of DNA leaves this call unchecked. The CDR3 is 13 amino acids. Germline V gene data show CDR1 as DFQATT and CDR2 as SNEGSKA (reference sequence). This CDR3 reads CSASQGTGNTIYF.

This rearrangement joins TRBV14 to TRBJ1-1. Germline V CDR1 and CDR2: SGHDN, FVKESK. This CDR3 has 12 residues. The CDR3: CASSQRNTEAFF.

The rearrangement uses TRBV7-9 and TRBJ2-7. This CDR3 has 15 amino acids. CDR1 is SEHNR and CDR2 is FQNEAQ in the germline V gene (reference sequence). The CDR3 protein is CASSLDGRVTYEQYF.

This chain joins TRBV20-1 and TRBJ1-3. This CDR3 comprises 15 residues. Germline values: CDR1 DFQATT, CDR2 SNEGSKA (reference sequence). CDR3 loop: CSAKADPSSGNTIYF.

V gene TRBV4-1 combines with J gene TRBJ2-7. Germline CDR1 MGHRA, CDR2 YSYEKL. The CDR3 runs to 14 residues. CDR3 sequence reads: CASSQDPSGYEQYF.

The chain combines TRBV12-3 or TRBV12-4 with TRBJ2-1. CDR3 size: 17 residues. This CDR3 is CASSWALETHTHNEQFF.

The rearrangement joins TRBV20-1 to TRBJ2-1. Germline values: CDR1 DFQATT, CDR2 SNEGSKA (reference sequence). The CDR3 is made up of 15 amino acids. CDR3 sequence reads: CSARDWVSPLSEQFF.

The chain combines TRBV29-1 with TRBJ2-1; TCRdb designates TRBD1, a call that cannot be tested without DNA. CDR1 and CDR2 (germline): SQVTM, ANQGSEA. This CDR3 is 14 amino acids long. CDR3 loop: CSDEGQINWNEQFF.

The chain uses TRBV21-1 and TRBJ2-7; TCRdb's D gene call, TRBD1, goes unchecked for lack of DNA. TRBV21-1 is assigned pseudogene status. The length of the CDR3 is 16 residues. CDR3 sequence: CASSTPGTSARYEQYF.

V is TRBV6-2 or TRBV6-3 and J is TRBJ2-2. CDR1 and CDR2 from the germline V gene are MNHEY and SVGEGT. The CDR3 consists of 14 residues. CDR3 sequence reads: CATKDETYTGELFF.

The CDR3: CASSSTGRNEKLFF. The chain is built from TRBV6-5 and TRBJ1-4; the TCRdb D gene call, TRBD1, has no DNA to confirm it. CDR1 and CDR2 (germline): MNHEY, SVGAGI. CDR3 length equals 14 residues.

The J gene is TRBJ2-7, the V gene TRBV5-4; TCRdb's D call, TRBD2, is unchecked because there is no DNA. The CDR3 runs 15 residues. Germline V gene sequence: CDR1 SGHNT, CDR2 YYREEE (reference sequence). This CDR3 is CASSDLAGGPYEQYF.